In this sample, the clone carrying this T cell receptor beta chain is medium-sized. TCRdb reprocessed the RT-PCR reads with MiXCR, giving one entry per CDR3 protein. The sample consists of 2,500 to 3,500 distinct CDR3 sequences, 7% to 9.5% of them appearing once. This entry is derived from a study of immune reconstitution after stem cell transplant in scleroderma. CDR3 size: 14 residues. The germline CDR1 and CDR2 sequences are SGHVS and FQNEAQ. Trimming stripped 5 bases from V and 0 bases from J, with 8 bases between. This TCR was sampled from a female donor with systemic sclerosis. This chain links TRBV7-8 with TRBJ1-5; no clear D gene. The sample was gathered before or after autologous hematopoietic stem cell transplantation (not recorded which). CDR3 sequence: CASSLAVSNQPQHF. CDR3 DNA sequence: TGTGCCAGCAGCCTTGCAGTTAGCAATCAGCCCCAGCATTTT.